The present entry profiles one TCR beta chain with its context. Its target is unknown. The record originates from a study of graft-versus-host responses after intestinal transplantation. Study at large: Isolated intestinal, liver-intestinal, or multivisceral transplants had been given to the recipients. Recipients were all induced with anti-thymocyte globulin, then given tacrolimus and steroids for around three years. Findings of the study overall: GvH clones detected in recipient marrow included some appearing first in ileum or blood. Graft-donor T cell macrochimerism coincided with high graft-versus-host to host-versus-graft clonal ratios in allografts.

Sequenced by immunoSEQ multiplex PCR; TCRdb stores in-frame clones only, minus some. The data show 30,000 to 40,000 clones, roughly four fifths seen once. Unmatched junction bases numbered 2, after V lost 1 base and J lost 7 bases. Germline CDR1 reads WSHSY; CDR2 reads SAAADI. This CDR3 is 14 amino acids long. The sample was PBMCs, taken about 990 days after transplant. This sequence was found in a human patient who received an intestinal transplant, so some T cells may come from the graft donor. The chain has TRBV10-2 and TRBJ1-5; TRBD1 aligns across 9 bases. The CDR3 reads CASSEWTGEQPQHF. The CDR3 DNA sequence: TGCGCCAGCAGTGAGTGGACAGGGGAACAGCCCCAGCATTTT.